A selection of T cell receptor beta chains follows, all from one sample in a study of cytomegalovirus exposure and HLA in healthy donors. This table comes from immunoSEQ multiplex PCR, and its TCRdb copy is limited to in-frame clones, with some not included. The profile shows fewer than 120,000 clones, roughly 87% of them singletons. Sequenced: PBMCs. The source of these receptors is a woman aged 18-35 years in good health and CMV-seronegative. CDR3s include the opening cysteine and the closing phenylalanine or tryptophan. A D gene is named only where the DNA matches it firmly. Part of the rows lack a size; the others show once, few, many or a class for expanded clones.

d_call: TRBD1
clone_size: -
v_call: TRBV9
j_call: TRBJ1-2
cdr3_aa: CASSAQTGTGTYGYTF
cdr3_nt: TGTGCCAGCAGCGCCCAAACTGGGACAGGGACCTATGGCTACACCTTC

d_call: TRBD2
clone_size: -
v_call: TRBV4-2
j_call: TRBJ2-5
cdr3_aa: CASSQASGKGETQYF
cdr3_nt: TGTGCCAGCAGCCAAGCTAGCGGGAAGGGAGAGACCCAGTACTTC

d_call: -
clone_size: once
v_call: TRBV2
j_call: TRBJ2-5
cdr3_aa: CASSEGRGQETQYF
cdr3_nt: TGTGCCAGCAGTGAGGGCCGGGGTCAAGAGACCCAGTACTTC

d_call: TRBD1
clone_size: -
v_call: TRBV19
j_call: TRBJ2-2
cdr3_aa: CASSMVGGSGELFF
cdr3_nt: TGTGCCAGTAGTATGGTAGGGGGCTCGGGGGAGCTGTTTTTT

d_call: -
clone_size: -
v_call: TRBV11-2
j_call: TRBJ2-3
cdr3_aa: CASSLFGRDTDTQYF
cdr3_nt: TGTGCCAGCAGCTTATTCGGCAGGGACACAGATACGCAGTATTTT

d_call: -
clone_size: -
v_call: TRBV6-5
j_call: TRBJ1-4
cdr3_aa: CASSTLGRGREKLFF
cdr3_nt: TGTGCCAGCAGTACCCTAGGGAGGGGTCGTGAAAAACTGTTTTTT

d_call: -
clone_size: few
v_call: TRBV6-1
j_call: TRBJ2-3
cdr3_aa: CASSEGETDTQYF
cdr3_nt: TGTGCCAGCAGTGAAGGGGAGACAGATACGCAGTATTTT

d_call: TRBD2
clone_size: -
v_call: TRBV15
j_call: TRBJ2-3
cdr3_aa: CATSLQRGATDTQYF
cdr3_nt: TGTGCCACCAGTCTTCAGCGGGGGGCCACAGATACGCAGTATTTT

d_call: -
clone_size: once
v_call: TRBV29-1
j_call: TRBJ2-2
cdr3_aa: CSVRGGIEGGELFF
cdr3_nt: TGCAGCGTTCGAGGGGGAATAGAGGGCGGGGAGCTGTTTTTT

d_call: -
clone_size: -
v_call: TRBV6-6
j_call: TRBJ1-1
cdr3_aa: CASSSLLRGTEAFF
cdr3_nt: TGTGCCAGCAGTTCGCTATTAAGGGGCACTGAAGCTTTCTTT

d_call: -
clone_size: -
v_call: TRBV6-5
j_call: TRBJ1-1
cdr3_aa: CASIPTGGITEAFF
cdr3_nt: TGTGCCAGCATCCCGACCGGGGGGATCACTGAAGCTTTCTTT

d_call: -
clone_size: -
v_call: TRBV18
j_call: TRBJ1-1
cdr3_aa: CASSPEGRTAEAFF
cdr3_nt: TGTGCCAGCTCACCAGAGGGTCGAACGGCTGAAGCTTTCTTT

d_call: -
clone_size: -
v_call: TRBV28
j_call: TRBJ1-2
cdr3_aa: CASSPGAYGYTF
cdr3_nt: TGTGCCAGCAGTCCCGGAGCGTATGGCTACACCTTC

d_call: TRBD1
clone_size: once
v_call: TRBV5-3
j_call: TRBJ2-3
cdr3_aa: CARSTMPKGQGHPDTQYF
cdr3_nt: TGTGCCAGAAGCACCATGCCTAAGGGACAGGGACATCCAGATACGCAGTATTTT

d_call: TRBD2
clone_size: -
v_call: TRBV6-5
j_call: TRBJ2-3
cdr3_aa: CASSPASGTTDTQYF
cdr3_nt: TGTGCCAGCAGCCCCGCTAGCGGGACCACAGATACGCAGTATTTT

d_call: -
clone_size: -
v_call: TRBV28
j_call: TRBJ2-6
cdr3_aa: CASRLGGSGANVLTF
cdr3_nt: TGTGCCAGCAGACTAGGTGGGTCTGGGGCCAACGTCCTGACTTTC